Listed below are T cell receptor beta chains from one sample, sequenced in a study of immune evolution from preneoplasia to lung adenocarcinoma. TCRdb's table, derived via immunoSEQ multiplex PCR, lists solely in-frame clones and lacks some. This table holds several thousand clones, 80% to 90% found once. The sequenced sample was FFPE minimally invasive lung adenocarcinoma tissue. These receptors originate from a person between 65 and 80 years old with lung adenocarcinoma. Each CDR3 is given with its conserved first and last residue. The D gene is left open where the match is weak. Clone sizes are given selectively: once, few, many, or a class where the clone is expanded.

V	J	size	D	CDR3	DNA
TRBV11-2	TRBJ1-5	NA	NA	CASSHDRNQPQHF	TGTGCCAGCAGCCATGACAGAAATCAGCCCCAGCATTTT
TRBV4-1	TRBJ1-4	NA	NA	CASSQGRGDEKLFF	TGCGCCAGCAGCCAAGGCCGTGGGGATGAAAAACTGTTTTTT
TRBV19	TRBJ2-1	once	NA	CASMGGGRYNEQFF	TGTGCCAGTATGGGTGGGGGGCGTTACAATGAGCAGTTCTTC
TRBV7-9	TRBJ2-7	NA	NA	CASSQGGTYEQYF	TGTGCCAGCAGCCAGGGCGGGACCTACGAGCAGTACTTC
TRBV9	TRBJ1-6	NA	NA	CASSVGTGNSPLHF	TGTGCCAGCAGCGTAGGGACGGGAAATTCACCCCTCCACTTT
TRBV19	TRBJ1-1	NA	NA	CASSLGPYTEAFF	TGTGCCAGTAGTCTGGGGCCGTACACTGAAGCTTTCTTT
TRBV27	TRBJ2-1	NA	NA	CASSLTKRYNEQFF	TGTGCCAGCAGTTTAACAAAGCGGTACAATGAGCAGTTCTTC
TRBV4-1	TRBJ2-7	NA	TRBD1	CASSQDRDRGSYEQYF	TGCGCCAGCAGCCAAGATCGGGACAGGGGCTCCTACGAGCAGTACTTC
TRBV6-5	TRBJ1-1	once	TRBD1	CASSYLFRGSTEAFF	TGTGCCAGCAGTTACCTTTTCAGGGGGTCCACTGAAGCTTTCTTT
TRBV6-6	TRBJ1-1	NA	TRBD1	CASSYSRGEGNTEAFF	TGTGCCAGCAGTTACTCCAGGGGGGAAGGGAACACTGAAGCTTTCTTT
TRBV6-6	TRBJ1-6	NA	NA	CASSKQSSYNSPLHF	TGTGCCAGCAGCAAACAGAGCTCCTATAATTCACCCCTCCACTTT
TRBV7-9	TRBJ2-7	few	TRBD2	CASSPQGLAYPTAYEQYF	TGTGCCAGCAGCCCGCAGGGACTAGCTTACCCAACGGCCTACGAGCAGTACTTC
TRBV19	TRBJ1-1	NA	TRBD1	CASKDRGLIEAFF	TGTGCCAGTAAGGACAGGGGGCTAATTGAAGCTTTCTTT
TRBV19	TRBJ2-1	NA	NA	CASTQAGRPYNEQFF	TGTGCCAGTACCCAGGCCGGCAGGCCCTACAATGAGCAGTTCTTC
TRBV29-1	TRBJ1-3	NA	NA	CSVEIANSGNTIYF	TGCAGCGTTGAGATAGCGAACTCTGGAAACACCATATATTTT
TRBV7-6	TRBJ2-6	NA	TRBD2	CASSLNREAGANVLTF	TGTGCCAGCAGCTTAAACCGGGAGGCTGGGGCCAACGTCCTGACTTTC
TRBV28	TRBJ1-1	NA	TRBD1	CASSLYGNWYRGNTEAFF	TGTGCCAGCAGTTTATATGGCAATTGGTACAGGGGGAACACTGAAGCTTTCTTT
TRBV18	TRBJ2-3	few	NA	CASSPPWGDDSTDTQYF	TGTGCCAGCTCACCACCCTGGGGGGACGATAGCACAGATACGCAGTATTTT
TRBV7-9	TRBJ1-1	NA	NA	CASSLENTEAFF	TGTGCCAGCAGCTTAGAGAACACTGAAGCTTTCTTT
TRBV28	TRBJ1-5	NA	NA	CASSLGGDVQPQHF	TGTGCCAGCAGTTTGGGTGGGGACGTTCAGCCCCAGCATTTT
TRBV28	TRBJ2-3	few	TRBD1	CASSWTGGRGDTQYF	TGTGCCAGCAGTTGGACAGGGGGGCGAGGAGATACGCAGTATTTT
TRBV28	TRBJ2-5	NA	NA	CASSFKTQYF	TGTGCCAGCAGTTTCAAGACCCAATACTTC
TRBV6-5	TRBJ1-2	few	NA	CASRLDGNYGYTF	TGTGCCAGCAGATTGGACGGGAACTATGGCTACACCTTC